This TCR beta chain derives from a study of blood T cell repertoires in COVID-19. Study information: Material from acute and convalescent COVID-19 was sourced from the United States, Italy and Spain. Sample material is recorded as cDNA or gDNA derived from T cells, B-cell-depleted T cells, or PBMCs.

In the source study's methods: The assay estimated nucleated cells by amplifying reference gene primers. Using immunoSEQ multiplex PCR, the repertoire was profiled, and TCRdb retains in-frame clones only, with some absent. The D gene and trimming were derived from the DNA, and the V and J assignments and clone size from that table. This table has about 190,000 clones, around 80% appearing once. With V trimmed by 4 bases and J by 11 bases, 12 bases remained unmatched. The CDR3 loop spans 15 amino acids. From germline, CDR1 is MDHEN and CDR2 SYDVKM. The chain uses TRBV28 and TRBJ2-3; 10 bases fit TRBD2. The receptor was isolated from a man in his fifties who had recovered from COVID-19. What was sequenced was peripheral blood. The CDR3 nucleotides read TGTGCCAGCAGTTCCGCTAGCGGGAGAAGCCATGGGCAGTATTTT. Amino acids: CASSSASGRSHGQYF.